This TCR beta chain was sequenced in a study of radiotherapy plus CTLA-4 blockade in lung cancer. At the level of the study: The study recorded objective responses in 15% to 20% of patients and disease control in 31%. Study outcomes and limitations: Expansion in blood of tumor-derived TCR clones was seen after radiotherapy plus ipilimumab. Dynamics of early blood T cell clones, together with interferon-beta, were reportedly the best predictors of response.

The study gave focal radiation plus ipilimumab CTLA-4 blockade to patients with chemo-refractory metastatic non-small-cell lung cancer. Profiled with immunoSEQ multiplex PCR; TCRdb holds only in-frame clones, not every one. This table holds 20,000 or so clones, around 86% found once. In the case of this clone: Antigen: not known.

This sample comprised peripheral blood, obtained from a patient treated with radiotherapy plus ipilimumab. The clonotype originates from a human donor with non-small cell lung cancer whose response to radiotherapy plus ipilimumab could not be evaluated.

The DNA of the CDR3 is TGTGCCAGCACCACTAGGACTTTTCCGGGACAGGGTTGGTTCTTC. Translated, it gives CASTTRTFPGQGWFF. The chain has TRBV2 and TRBJ2-1; 9 bases map to TRBD1. CDR3 length: 15 amino acids. Germline V gives CDR1 SNHLY, CDR2 FYNNEI. Unmatched junction bases numbered 19, after V lost 7 bases and J lost 15 bases.